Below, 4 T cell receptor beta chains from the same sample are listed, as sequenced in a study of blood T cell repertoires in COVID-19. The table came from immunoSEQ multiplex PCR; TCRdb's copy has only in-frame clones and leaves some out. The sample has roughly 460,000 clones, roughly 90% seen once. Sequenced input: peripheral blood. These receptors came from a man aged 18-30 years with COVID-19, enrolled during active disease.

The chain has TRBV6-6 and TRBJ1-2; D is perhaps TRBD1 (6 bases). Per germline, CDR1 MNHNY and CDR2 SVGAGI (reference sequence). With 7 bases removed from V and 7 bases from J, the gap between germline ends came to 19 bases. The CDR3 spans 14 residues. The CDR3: CASIGGAGRGGYTF. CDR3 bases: TGTGCCAGCATCGGGGGGGCAGGGCGCGGTGGCTACACCTTC.

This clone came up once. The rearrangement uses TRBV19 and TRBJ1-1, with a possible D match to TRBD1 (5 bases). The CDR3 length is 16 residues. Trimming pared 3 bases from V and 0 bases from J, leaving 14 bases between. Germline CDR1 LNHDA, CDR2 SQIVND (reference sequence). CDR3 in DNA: TGTGCCAGTAGTATTCGGCAGGGCGTAGTGAACACTGAAGCTTTCTTT. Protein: CASSIRQGVVNTEAFF. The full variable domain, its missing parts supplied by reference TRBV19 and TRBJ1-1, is DGGITQSPKYLFRKEGQNVTLSCEQNLNHDAMYWYRQDPGQGLRLIYYSQIVNDFQKGDIAEGYSVSREKKESFPLTVTSAQKNPTAFYLCASSIRQGVVNTEAFFGQGTRLTVV.

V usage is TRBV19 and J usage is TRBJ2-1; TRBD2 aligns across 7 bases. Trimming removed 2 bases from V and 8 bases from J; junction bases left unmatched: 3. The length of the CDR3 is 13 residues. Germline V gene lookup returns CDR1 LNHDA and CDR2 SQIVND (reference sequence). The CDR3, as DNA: TGTGCCAGTAGTATATTTGGGGGGGATGAGCAGTTCTTC. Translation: CASSIFGGDEQFF.

CDR3 loop: CSARLEDEQFF. DNA for the CDR3: TGCAGTGCCAGACTAGAAGATGAGCAGTTCTTC. The chain is built from TRBV20-1 and TRBJ2-1; D is perhaps TRBD2 (6 bases). Trimming removed 6 bases from V and 8 bases from J, with 11 bases in between. This CDR3 region has 11 residues. Germline-derived CDR1 and CDR2 are DFQATT and SNEGSKA (reference sequence).